The 28 T cell receptor beta chains in this list originate from one sample, sequenced in a study of blood T cell repertoires in COVID-19. Generated by immunoSEQ multiplex PCR, the TCRdb table keeps only in-frame clones and is missing some. The repertoire holds roughly 100,000 clones, more than 75% seen once, with about 9.6% in the top ten. What was sequenced was peripheral blood. The source of these receptors is a man aged 55 to 70 with active or convalescent COVID-19.

J is TRBJ2-3 and V is TRBV28; TRBD1 agrees at 7 bases. Per the germline V gene, CDR1 is MDHEN and CDR2 is SYDVKM. The CDR3 has 15 amino acids. The ends lost 6 bases at V and 1 base at J; junction bases unmatched: 7. The DNA for the CDR3 is TGTGCCAGCAGATTACAGGGGCGGGGCACAGATACGCAGTATTTT. This gives the protein CASRLQGRGTDTQYF.

The chain is built from TRBV18 and TRBJ1-1; the D gene is possibly TRBD1 (6 bases). The germline V gene has CDR1 KGHSH and CDR2 LQKENI. The V end lost 6 bases, the J end lost 2 bases, and 13 bases lay between the germline ends. The CDR3 runs 14 residues. The chain's CDR3 is CASSPGHYNTEAFF. The CDR3 DNA follows: TGTGCCAGCTCCCCGGGACATTACAACACTGAAGCTTTCTTT.

This clone occurred once. This chain links TRBV28 with TRBJ1-2; D gene ambiguous. The CDR3 loop spans 14 amino acids. The V end was cut by 2 bases, the J end by 7 bases, with 14 bases between. CDR1 MDHEN and CDR2 SYDVKM come from the germline V gene. The CDR3: CASSLVRAVGGYTF. The CDR3 DNA reads TGTGCCAGCAGTTTAGTGCGGGCGGTGGGTGGCTACACCTTC.

The chain combines TRBV5-1 with TRBJ2-3; 10 bases line up with TRBD1. Trimming took 2 bases from V and 1 from J; bases not matched to a gene: 1. Germline V gene lookup returns CDR1 SGHRS and CDR2 YFSETQ. This CDR3 comprises 15 residues. For the CDR3, the DNA is TGCGCCAGCAGCTTCGGACAGGGGGGCACAGATACGCAGTATTTT. Translated, it gives CASSFGQGGTDTQYF.

The chain carries TRBV24-1 and TRBJ1-5; D not certain. CDR3 length: 12 residues. Trimming pared 4 bases from V and 11 bases from J, leaving 11 bases between. CDR1 and CDR2 from the germline V gene are KGHDR and SFDVKD. CDR3: CATSDRFGAQHF. CDR3 DNA sequence: TGTGCCACCAGTGACCGCTTCGGGGCCCAGCATTTT.

V gene TRBV27 combines with J gene TRBJ2-5, with a tentative D call TRBD2 (6 bases). The V gene lost 6 bases and the J gene lost 5 bases, with 19 bases spanning the gap. Germline lookup yields CDR1 MNHEY and CDR2 SMNVEV (reference sequence). This CDR3 spans 15 amino acids. This CDR3 reads CASRPYWRGAETQYF. CDR3 in DNA: TGTGCCAGCAGACCCTATTGGCGGGGCGCGGAGACCCAGTACTTC.

A word on this clone: Other DNA sequences of this sample code for an identical CDR3. The V call is TRBV5-1, the J call TRBJ1-1; TRBD1 matches at 8 bases. CDR1 SGHRS and CDR2 YFSETQ come from the germline V gene. V trimming: 1 base; J trimming: 5 bases; junction bases outside the gene matches: 4. The CDR3 totals 14 residues. The CDR3 sequence is CASSLSGGETEAFF. The CDR3 coding sequence is TGCGCCAGCAGCTTGTCAGGGGGCGAAACTGAAGCTTTCTTT.

This clone was counted a few times. The chain employs TRBV30 and TRBJ2-2; TRBD2 aligns across 8 bases. V trimming: 1 base; J trimming: 3 bases; junction bases outside the gene matches: 4. Germline V CDR1 and CDR2: GTSNPN, SVGIG (reference sequence). The CDR3 extends over 15 amino acids. DNA for the CDR3: TGTGCCTGGAGTGGAGCGGGAGCCTACACCGGGGAGCTGTTTTTT. Amino acid sequence: CAWSGAGAYTGELFF.

This clone was seen more than once but under ten times. The chain employs TRBV30 and TRBJ1-2; TRBD1 aligns across 7 bases. The CDR3 runs to 15 residues. Germline CDR1 reads GTSNPN; CDR2 reads SVGIG (reference sequence). V lost 0 bases, J lost 6 bases, and 10 bases stayed unmatched. The CDR3 here is CAWSVRGQVLNGYTF. The CDR3 DNA sequence: TGTGCCTGGAGTGTACGAGGACAGGTGCTTAATGGCTACACCTTC.

The V call is TRBV11-2, the J call TRBJ1-3; weak D call: TRBD1 (6 bases). Germline V gene data show CDR1 as SGHAT and CDR2 as FQNNGV. This CDR3 is 16 amino acids long. V was shortened by 5 bases and J by 0 bases, with 14 bases between the two germline ends. CDR3 DNA: TGTGCCAGCAGCCCAGGGACACTTAACTCTGGAAACACCATATATTTT. It is translated as CASSPGTLNSGNTIYF.

The gene calls are TRBV18 and TRBJ2-1; TRBD2 aligns across 10 bases. Looked up from germline, CDR1 is KGHSH and CDR2 is LQKENI. J gave up 12 bases and V 3 bases, and 8 bases lay outside the gene matches. CDR3 length: 14 residues. The CDR3 nucleotides read TGTGCCAGCTCACCGGGGCTAGCGGGAGCTGGGCAGTTCTTC. It specifies CASSPGLAGAGQFF.

The genes are TRBV2 and TRBJ2-7, with TRBD2 identical over 9 bases. This CDR3 has 15 residues. Germline V gene lookup returns CDR1 SNHLY and CDR2 FYNNEI. The junction had 8 bases not matched to a gene; V was cut back by 6 bases and J by 2 bases. The CDR3 sequence is CASSLTSGGTYEQYF. The CDR3 coding sequence is TGTGCCAGCAGCTTGACTAGCGGAGGGACCTACGAGCAGTACTTC. Filled out from reference TRBV2 and TRBJ2-7, the complete variable domain reads EPEVTQTPSHQVTQMGQEVILRCVPISNHLYFYWYRQILGQKVEFLVSFYNNEISEKSEIFDDQFSVERPDGSNFTLKIRSTKLEDSAMYFCASSLTSGGTYEQYFGPGTRLTVT.

Comments on this clone: Other DNA sequences in the same sample also yield this CDR3. The gene calls are TRBV12-3 or TRBV12-4 and TRBJ1-1, with a tentative D call TRBD1 (6 bases). The CDR3 loop spans 12 amino acids. Between the trimmed V and J ends, which lost 1 base and 7 bases, there was a span of 7 bases. CDR3 loop: CASSLGQVEAFF. Written as DNA, the CDR3 is TGTGCCAGCAGTTTAGGACAGGTTGAAGCTTTCTTT.

The rearrangement links TRBV25-1 to TRBJ2-1, with 12 bases aligning to TRBD1. This CDR3 is 14 amino acids long. V lost 6 bases, J lost 7 bases, and 4 bases stayed unmatched. The germline CDR1 and CDR2 sequences are MGHDK and SYGVNS. CDR3 DNA: TGTGCCAGCAGGGGACAGGGGGCTATAAATGAGCAGTTCTTC. Protein sequence: CASRGQGAINEQFF.

This clone appeared once. The chain uses TRBV15 and TRBJ1-5, with TRBD1 as a possible D gene (6 bases). V lost 0 bases, J lost 12 bases, and 9 bases lay in between. In germline, CDR1 is LNHNV, CDR2 YYDKDF (reference sequence). This CDR3 is built from 12 residues. The CDR3 sequence is CATSRDQDSQHF. The CDR3 nucleotides read TGTGCCACCAGCAGAGATCAGGACAGCCAGCATTTT.

This clone showed up just once. The same CDR3 arises from other DNA sequences in this sample as well. V usage is TRBV19 and J usage is TRBJ1-2; 7 bases align to TRBD1. The germline gives CDR1 LNHDA, CDR2 SQIVND (reference sequence). V lost 3 bases to trimming and J lost 8 bases; unmatched junction nucleotides: 3. This CDR3 comprises 12 residues. The CDR3 region has the DNA TGTGCCAGTAGTATCCAGGGGGGAGGCTACACCTTC. Amino acid sequence: CASSIQGGGYTF.

This clone occurred a few times. The chain links TRBV9 to TRBJ1-3; 7 bases align to TRBD1. Trimming removed 0 bases from V and 2 bases from J; junction bases left unmatched: 14. Germline CDR1 SGDLS, CDR2 YYNGEE. CDR3 length: 19 residues. CDR3 sequence reads: CASSVVPGGTGTTGNTIYF. The CDR3 coding sequence is TGTGCCAGCAGCGTAGTCCCAGGGGGAACCGGGACCACTGGAAACACCATATATTTT.

The rearrangement links TRBV9 to TRBJ2-3; 9 nucleotides agree with TRBD2. With V trimmed by 1 base and J by 2 bases, 2 bases remained unmatched. CDR1 and CDR2 (germline): SGDLS, YYNGEE. This CDR3 contains 15 residues. The CDR3, as DNA: TGTGCCAGCAGCGTACTAGCGGGACCCACAGATACGCAGTATTTT. Protein: CASSVLAGPTDTQYF.

The chain recombines TRBV19 with TRBJ2-6, with a possible D match to TRBD2 (6 bases). CDR1 is LNHDA and CDR2 is SQIVND in the germline V gene (reference sequence). The CDR3 length is 17 residues. The V end lost 5 bases, the J end lost 2 bases, and 16 bases lay between the germline ends. CDR3 region: CASSGRDSRPGANVLTF. In nucleotides, the CDR3 is TGTGCCAGTAGTGGCCGGGACTCACGACCTGGGGCCAACGTCCTGACTTTC.

This sequence joins TRBV5-6 and TRBJ2-7, with TRBD1 matching over 10 bases. Looked up from germline, CDR1 is SGHDT and CDR2 is YYEEEE. The CDR3 sequence is 14 residues long. V lost 5 bases and J lost 4; bases outside the gene matches: 6. CDR3 DNA sequence: TGTGCCAGCAGGGAGACAGGGGGCTGGTACGAGCAGTACGTC. This codes for CASRETGGWYEQYV.

In this sample, this clone turned up a few times. This chain joins TRBV11-2 and TRBJ2-1, with D maybe TRBD1 (6 bases). Germline assignment: CDR1 SGHAT and CDR2 FQNNGV. V shed 5 bases and J shed 5 bases, with 13 bases lying between them. CDR3 length: 14 amino acids. The CDR3 spells CASSATGSHNEQFF. The CDR3 region has the DNA TGTGCCAGCAGCGCCACAGGGTCCCACAATGAGCAGTTCTTC. Supplemented by reference TRBV11-2 and TRBJ2-1, the full variable domain reads EAGVAQSPRYKIIEKRQSVAFWCNPISGHATLYWYQQILGQGPKLLIQFQNNGVVDDSQLPKDRFSAERLKGVDSTLKIQPAKLEDSAVYLCASSATGSHNEQFFGPGTRLTVL.

This chain joins TRBV4-1 and TRBJ1-6; the D gene is possibly TRBD1 (5 bases). This CDR3 is 16 amino acids long. Germline values: CDR1 MGHRA, CDR2 YSYEKL. Trimming pared 0 bases from V and 6 bases from J, leaving 12 bases between. CDR3: CASSQDGSGVNSPLHF. In DNA, the CDR3 is TGCGCCAGCAGCCAAGACGGGTCGGGGGTTAATTCACCCCTCCACTTT.

The rearrangement uses TRBV4-3 and TRBJ2-7; unclear D gene. The length of the CDR3 is 17 residues. V was pared by 2 bases and J by 2 bases, with 19 bases between. From germline, CDR1 is LGHNA and CDR2 YSLEER. The CDR3 DNA reads as TGCGCCAGCAGCCAAATCCGAGGTAGGAGTGCGGCCTACGAGCAGTACGTC. As protein: CASSQIRGRSAAYEQYV.

The CDR3, as DNA: TGTGCCAGCAGTTTATGGACAGACAGGGGGGGAACTGAAGCTTTCTTT. It encodes CASSLWTDRGGTEAFF. The rearrangement links TRBV28 to TRBJ1-1; TRBD1 aligns across 9 bases. This CDR3 contains 16 residues. J lost 5 bases, V lost 0 bases, and 7 bases had no gene match. CDR1 and CDR2 (germline): MDHEN, SYDVKM.

The V gene is TRBV6-2 or TRBV6-3, the J gene TRBJ1-2; TRBD1 matches at 7 bases. This CDR3 is 14 amino acids long. Looked up from germline, CDR1 is MNHEY and CDR2 is SVGEGT. V lost 2 bases and J lost 6; bases outside the gene matches: 6. CDR3 DNA: TGTGCCAGCAGTTACGGGGAACAGGGGAATGGCTACACCTTC. This codes for CASSYGEQGNGYTF.

This chain uses TRBV6-6 with TRBJ2-7; TRBD2 agrees at 10 bases. The ends lost 4 bases at V and 2 bases at J; junction bases unmatched: 2. Germline values: CDR1 MNHNY, CDR2 SVGAGI (reference sequence). The CDR3 length is 14 residues. CDR3 residues: CASSWTSGTYEQYF. The CDR3 bases are TGTGCCAGCAGTTGGACTAGCGGTACCTACGAGCAGTACTTC.

The rearrangement joins TRBV7-2 to TRBJ1-1; D gene ambiguous. Germline values: CDR1 SGHTA, CDR2 FQGNSA. This CDR3 comprises 15 residues. The V end was cut by 1 base, the J end by 1 base, with 10 bases between. The CDR3 DNA reads as TGTGCCAGCAGCTTAGATCCCCCAGAGAACACTGAAGCTTTCTTT. This gives the protein CASSLDPPENTEAFF.

The CDR3 loop is CATSGVGDYGYTF. CDR3 coding DNA: TGTGCCACCAGTGGAGTCGGGGACTATGGCTACACCTTC. The gene calls are TRBV24-1 and TRBJ1-2; D call uncertain. Germline V gene sequence: CDR1 KGHDR, CDR2 SFDVKD. V was shortened by 5 bases and J by 3 bases, with 9 bases between the two germline ends. The CDR3 spans 13 residues.